This record concerns one TCR beta chain sequence. The antigen is undetermined. TCRdb re-analysed the RT-PCR reads in MiXCR, keeping a single row per CDR3 protein. In the table there are some 800,000 distinct CDR3 sequences, about 20% of which are singletons. These data are taken from a study of response to subunit inactivated influenza vaccine. Study-level points and caveats: Few new T cells, the authors suggested, are recruited by each seasonal influenza vaccination.

The CDR3 is made up of 15 amino acids. Germline-derived CDR1 and CDR2 are MNHNS and SASEGT. V lost 4 bases to trimming and J lost 7 bases; unmatched junction nucleotides: 3. Sequencing was performed on PBMCs from blood, taken 4 to 6 days after vaccination. This TCR came from a man aged 50 or older who received an inactivated influenza vaccine. The J gene is TRBJ1-6, the V gene TRBV6-1, with TRBD1 matching over 11 bases. The chain's CDR3 is CASSGTGGVNSPLHF. CDR3 DNA: TGTGCCAGCAGTGGGACAGGGGGCGTCAATTCACCCCTCCACTTT.